This TCR beta chain was documented in a study of T cells in localized non-small cell lung cancer. Trimming shortened V by 0 bases and J by 5 bases, and 16 bases separated the two germline ends. From germline, CDR1 is SQVTM and CDR2 ANQGSEA. The CDR3 spans 15 residues. A note on this clone: No antigen is known for it.

Using immunoSEQ multiplex PCR, the repertoire was profiled, and TCRdb retains in-frame clones only, with some absent. Among over 15,000 clones listed, approximately 89% were seen once. Whole-study findings and limits: Heterogeneity remains possible because sequencing was limited to only one tumor region. For the top 100 tumor clones, a median approximately 61 also appeared in adjacent lung. Blood T cell density predicted longer survival; adjacent-lung clonality, shorter. Uninvolved adjacent lung showed the highest T cell clonality, exceeding tumor.

The source was peripheral blood mononuclear cells, collected before any cancer treatment. The receptor's source is a male donor aged 60 or over with stage II lung adenocarcinoma. The chain employs TRBV29-1 and TRBJ2-5; D tentatively reads TRBD1 or TRBD2 (6 bases each). CDR3 residues: CSVEELGGMGETQYF. In DNA form, the CDR3 reads TGCAGCGTTGAAGAGCTGGGGGGCATGGGGGAGACCCAGTACTTC.